This is a list of T cell receptor beta chains from one sample in a study of CD8+CD57+ T cells in acquired aplastic anemia. TCRdb analysed the reads with MiXCR anew, one entry per CDR3 protein. Of 150,000 to 200,000 distinct CDR3 sequences in the sample, 45% to 60% were seen once. The sample consisted of sorted CD4+, CD8+, or CD8+CD57+ T cells (not recorded which) from PBMCs. The receptors originated from a human donor with aplastic anemia. CDR3s include the opening cysteine and the closing phenylalanine or tryptophan. A D gene is named only where the DNA matches it firmly. Expanded clones are given a class, and other clones once, few, many or no size at all.

cdr3_length,v_call,d_call,j_call,clone_size,cdr3_aa,cdr3_nt
14,TRBV10-3,TRBD1,TRBJ1-3,.,CATNQQGAGNTIYF,TGTGCCACCAACCAACAGGGGGCTGGAAACACCATATATTTT
16,TRBV15,TRBD2,TRBJ2-1,.,CATSRELAGGLNEQFF,TGTGCCACCAGCAGGGAACTAGCGGGAGGACTCAATGAGCAGTTCTTC
15,TRBV7-3,TRBD1,TRBJ2-6,many,CASTTGGSGANVLTF,TGTGCCAGTACCACAGGGGGCAGTGGGGCCAACGTCCTGACTTTC
16,TRBV11-2,.,TRBJ2-7,.,CASSFFYVVGTYEQYF,TGTGCCAGCAGCTTTTTTTACGTGGTTGGAACCTACGAGCAGTACTTC
13,TRBV10-3,.,TRBJ1-3,.,CAISWSSGNTIYF,TGTGCCATCTCTTGGAGTTCTGGAAACACCATATATTTT
12,TRBV14,.,TRBJ2-7,.,CASSPTVWRQYF,TGTGCCAGCAGCCCAACGGTCTGGAGGCAGTACTTC
13,TRBV19,.,TRBJ2-7,.,CASSPSSHVEQYF,TGTGCCAGTAGTCCATCGTCACATGTGGAGCAGTACTTC
11,TRBV14,.,TRBJ2-1,few,CASSPAYEQFF,TGTGCCAGCAGCCCCGCGTATGAGCAGTTCTTC
13,TRBV20-1,.,TRBJ2-1,.,CSAYPGPDNEQFF,TGCAGTGCTTACCCGGGACCTGACAATGAGCAGTTCTTC
13,TRBV20-1,.,TRBJ1-1,many,CSARDTGLTEAFF,TGCAGTGCTAGAGATACGGGGCTGACTGAAGCTTTCTTT
15,TRBV5-4,TRBD2,TRBJ2-2,many,CASSPGLATSGELFF,TGTGCCAGCAGCCCAGGACTAGCTACGAGTGGGGAGCTGTTTTTT
16,TRBV19,TRBD2,TRBJ2-1,many,CASRRGGTDSYNEQFF,TGTGCCAGCCGCCGGGGGGGGACCGACTCCTACAATGAGCAGTTCTTC
19,TRBV19,TRBD2,TRBJ2-1,.,CASSKTSGSFISSYNEQFF,TGTGCCAGTAGTAAGACTAGCGGGAGTTTCATAAGCTCCTACAATGAGCAGTTCTTC
14,TRBV2,.,TRBJ2-1,.,CASSDASYYNEQFF,TGTGCCAGCAGTGATGCTAGCTATTACAATGAGCAGTTCTTC
15,TRBV20-1,TRBD2,TRBJ2-5,many,CSAGPGTSGGKTQYF,TGCAGTGCTGGCCCCGGGACTAGCGGGGGAAAGACCCAGTACTTC
16,TRBV3-1,TRBD1,TRBJ1-3,few,CASTGGRGNSGNTIYF,TGTGCCAGCACTGGGGGCAGGGGGAACTCTGGAAACACCATATATTTT
14,TRBV5-1,.,TRBJ1-6,.,CASRRIGGAAPLHF,TGCGCCAGCAGGAGGATCGGGGGAGCGGCACCCCTCCACTTT
14,TRBV4-1,.,TRBJ2-7,.,CASSQVGGPDEQYF,TGCGCCAGCAGCCAAGTCGGAGGGCCCGACGAGCAGTACTTC
15,TRBV2,TRBD1,TRBJ2-5,.,CASSELGQGQETQYF,TGTGCCAGCAGTGAATTGGGACAGGGGCAAGAGACCCAGTACTTC
17,TRBV6-5,.,TRBJ2-7,many,CASSYSLTDRTPYEQYF,TGTGCCAGCAGTTACTCTCTCACCGACAGAACCCCCTACGAGCAGTACTTC
14,TRBV12-3/TRBV12-4,TRBD1,TRBJ1-2,.,CASSLGGTGDGYTF,TGTGCCAGCAGTTTAGGGGGGACAGGGGATGGCTACACCTTC
18,TRBV6-2/TRBV6-3,.,TRBJ1-2,.,CASSYTPRGVKGSYGYTF,TGTGCCAGCAGTTACACGCCGCGGGGGGTCAAAGGCAGCTATGGCTACACCTTC
16,TRBV19,.,TRBJ2-3,.,CASSRKGGNNADTQYF,TGTGCCAGTAGTAGGAAGGGGGGCAATAATGCAGATACGCAGTATTTT
15,TRBV10-3,TRBD2,TRBJ2-5,many,CAISRGGRDQETQYF,TGTGCCATCAGCCGGGGAGGGCGGGACCAAGAGACCCAGTACTTC
15,TRBV15,.,TRBJ1-2,few,CATSRDIGERYGYTF,TGTGCCACCAGCAGAGATATAGGGGAGAGGTATGGCTACACCTTC
14,TRBV2,TRBD1,TRBJ2-1,many,CASRAGQGVHEQFF,TGTGCCAGCAGGGCGGGACAGGGAGTACATGAGCAGTTCTTC
16,TRBV20-1,TRBD1,TRBJ2-7,many,CSARKRVPGTGGEQYF,TGCAGTGCTAGAAAGAGGGTACCCGGGACAGGGGGCGAGCAGTACTTC
13,TRBV19,TRBD2,TRBJ2-3,many,CASSGRGVVAQYF,TGTGCCAGTTCGGGGCGGGGGGTTGTGGCGCAGTATTTT